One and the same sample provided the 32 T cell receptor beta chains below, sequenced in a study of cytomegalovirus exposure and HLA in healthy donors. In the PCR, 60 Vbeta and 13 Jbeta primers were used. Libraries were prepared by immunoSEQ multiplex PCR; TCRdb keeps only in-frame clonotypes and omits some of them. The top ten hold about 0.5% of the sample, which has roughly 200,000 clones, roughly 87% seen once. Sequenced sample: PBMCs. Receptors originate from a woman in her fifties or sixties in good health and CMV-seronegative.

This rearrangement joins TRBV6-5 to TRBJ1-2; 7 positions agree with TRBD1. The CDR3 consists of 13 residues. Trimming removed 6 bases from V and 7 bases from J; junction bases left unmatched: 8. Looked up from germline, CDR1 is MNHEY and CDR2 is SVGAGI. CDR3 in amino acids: CASSPAHRGGYTF. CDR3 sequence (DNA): TGTGCCAGCAGCCCCGCGCACAGGGGTGGCTACACCTTC.

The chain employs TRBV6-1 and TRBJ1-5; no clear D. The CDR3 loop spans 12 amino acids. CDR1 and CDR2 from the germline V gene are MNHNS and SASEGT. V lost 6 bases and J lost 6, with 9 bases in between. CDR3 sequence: CASRDWGQPQHF. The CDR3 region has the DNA TGTGCCAGCAGGGACTGGGGTCAGCCCCAGCATTTT.

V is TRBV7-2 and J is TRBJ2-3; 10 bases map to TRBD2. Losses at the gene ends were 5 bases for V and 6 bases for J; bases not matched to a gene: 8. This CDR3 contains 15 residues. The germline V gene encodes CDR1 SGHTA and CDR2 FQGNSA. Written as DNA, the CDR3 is TGTGCCAGCAGCCATGCTAGCGGGAGCGTCGATACGCAGTATTTT. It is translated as CASSHASGSVDTQYF.

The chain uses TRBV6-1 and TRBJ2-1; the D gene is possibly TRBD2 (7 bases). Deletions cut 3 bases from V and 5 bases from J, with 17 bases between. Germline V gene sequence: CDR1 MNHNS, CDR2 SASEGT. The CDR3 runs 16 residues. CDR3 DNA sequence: TGTGCCAGCAGTGAGTTGGGGGGGCGTCCCCACAATGAGCAGTTCTTC. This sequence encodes CASSELGGRPHNEQFF.

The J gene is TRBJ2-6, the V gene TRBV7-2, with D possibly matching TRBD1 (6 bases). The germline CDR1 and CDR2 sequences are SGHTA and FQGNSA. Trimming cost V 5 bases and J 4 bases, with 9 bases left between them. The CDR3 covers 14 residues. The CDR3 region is CASSQGTGANVLTF. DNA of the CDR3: TGTGCCAGCAGCCAGGGGACCGGGGCCAACGTCCTGACTTTC.

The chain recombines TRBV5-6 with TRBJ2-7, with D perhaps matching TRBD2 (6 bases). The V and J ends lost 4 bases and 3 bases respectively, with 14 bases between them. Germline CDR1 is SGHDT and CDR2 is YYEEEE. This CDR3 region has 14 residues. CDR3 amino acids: CASSGGGYYYEQYF. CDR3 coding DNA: TGTGCCAGCAGCGGCGGAGGGTATTACTACGAGCAGTACTTC.

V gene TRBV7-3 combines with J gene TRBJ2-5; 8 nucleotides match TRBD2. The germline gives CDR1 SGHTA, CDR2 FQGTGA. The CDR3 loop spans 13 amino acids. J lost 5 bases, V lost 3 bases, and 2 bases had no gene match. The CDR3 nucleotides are TGTGCCAGCAGCTTGGGCGGGGGGGAGACCCAGTACTTC. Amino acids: CASSLGGGETQYF.

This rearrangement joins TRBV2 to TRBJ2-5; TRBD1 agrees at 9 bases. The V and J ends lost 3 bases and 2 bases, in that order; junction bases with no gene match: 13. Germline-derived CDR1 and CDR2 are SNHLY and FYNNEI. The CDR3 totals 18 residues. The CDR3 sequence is CASSETGQGRTKQETQYF. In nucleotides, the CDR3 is TGTGCCAGCAGTGAGACGGGACAGGGTCGGACCAAACAAGAGACCCAGTACTTC.

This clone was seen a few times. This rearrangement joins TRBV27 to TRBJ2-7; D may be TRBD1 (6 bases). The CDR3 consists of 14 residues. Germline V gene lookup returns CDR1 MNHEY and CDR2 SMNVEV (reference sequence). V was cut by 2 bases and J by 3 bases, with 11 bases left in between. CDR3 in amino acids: CASSLGGSFYEQYF. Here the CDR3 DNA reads TGTGCCAGCAGTTTAGGGGGCTCCTTCTACGAGCAGTACTTC.

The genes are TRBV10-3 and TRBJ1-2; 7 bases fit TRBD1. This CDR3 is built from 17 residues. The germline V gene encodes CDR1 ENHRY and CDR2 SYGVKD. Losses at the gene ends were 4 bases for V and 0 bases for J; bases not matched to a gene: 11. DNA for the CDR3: TGTGCCATCAGTGGGACAGGCGCTGTCTATTCTAACTATGGCTACACCTTC. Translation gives CAISGTGAVYSNYGYTF.

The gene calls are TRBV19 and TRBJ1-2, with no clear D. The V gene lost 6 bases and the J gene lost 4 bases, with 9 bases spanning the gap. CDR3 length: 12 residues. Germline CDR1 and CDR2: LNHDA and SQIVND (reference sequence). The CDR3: CASSRVSYGYTF. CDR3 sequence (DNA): TGTGCCAGTAGCCGCGTATCCTATGGCTACACCTTC.

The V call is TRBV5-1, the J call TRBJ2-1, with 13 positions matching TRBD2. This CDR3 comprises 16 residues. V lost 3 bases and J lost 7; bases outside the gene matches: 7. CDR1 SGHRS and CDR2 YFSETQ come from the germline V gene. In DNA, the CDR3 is TGCGCCAGCAGCTCCCTAGGGACTAGCGGGAAAAATGAGCAGTTCTTC. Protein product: CASSSLGTSGKNEQFF.

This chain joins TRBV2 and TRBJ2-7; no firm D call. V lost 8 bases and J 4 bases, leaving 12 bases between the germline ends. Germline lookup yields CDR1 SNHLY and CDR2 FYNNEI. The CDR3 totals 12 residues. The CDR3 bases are TGTGCCAGCTCGGTCTTACAGTACGAGCAGTACTTC. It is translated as CASSVLQYEQYF.

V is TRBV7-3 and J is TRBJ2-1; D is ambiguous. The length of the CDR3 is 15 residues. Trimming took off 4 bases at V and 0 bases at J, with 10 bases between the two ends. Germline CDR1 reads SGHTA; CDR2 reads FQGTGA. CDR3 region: CASSSLVSSYNEQFF. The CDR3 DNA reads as TGTGCCAGCAGCTCCTTAGTTAGCTCCTACAATGAGCAGTTCTTC.

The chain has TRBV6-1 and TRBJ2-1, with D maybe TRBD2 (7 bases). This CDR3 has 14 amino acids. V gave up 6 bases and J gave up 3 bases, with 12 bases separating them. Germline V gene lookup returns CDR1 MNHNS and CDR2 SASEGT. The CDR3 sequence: CASRGGAVYNEQFF. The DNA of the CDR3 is TGTGCCAGCAGAGGGGGGGCGGTCTACAATGAGCAGTTCTTC.

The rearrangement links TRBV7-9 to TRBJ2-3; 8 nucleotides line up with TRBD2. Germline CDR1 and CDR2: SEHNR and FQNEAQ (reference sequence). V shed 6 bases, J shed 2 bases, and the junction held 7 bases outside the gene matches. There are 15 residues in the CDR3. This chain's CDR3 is CASRSTAGVTDTQYF. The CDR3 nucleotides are TGTGCCAGCAGATCAACAGCGGGGGTCACAGATACGCAGTATTTT.

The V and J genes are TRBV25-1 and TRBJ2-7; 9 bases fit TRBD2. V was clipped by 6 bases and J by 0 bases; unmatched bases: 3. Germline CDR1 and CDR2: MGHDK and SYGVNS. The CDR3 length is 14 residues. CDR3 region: CASSLAGNSYEQYF. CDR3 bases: TGTGCCAGCAGCCTAGCGGGGAACTCCTACGAGCAGTACTTC.

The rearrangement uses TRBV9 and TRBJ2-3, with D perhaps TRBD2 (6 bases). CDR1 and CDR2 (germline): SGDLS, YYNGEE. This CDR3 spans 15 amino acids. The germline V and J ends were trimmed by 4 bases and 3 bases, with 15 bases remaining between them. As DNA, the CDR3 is TGTGCCAGCAGCCAGATGGAGGGGTTAACAGATACGCAGTATTTT. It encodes CASSQMEGLTDTQYF.

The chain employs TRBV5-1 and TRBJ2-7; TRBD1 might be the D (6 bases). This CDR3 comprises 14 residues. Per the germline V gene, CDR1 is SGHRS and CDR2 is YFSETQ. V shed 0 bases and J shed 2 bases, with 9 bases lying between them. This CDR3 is CASSLGTAAYEQYF. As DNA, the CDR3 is TGCGCCAGCAGCTTGGGGACAGCCGCCTACGAGCAGTACTTC.

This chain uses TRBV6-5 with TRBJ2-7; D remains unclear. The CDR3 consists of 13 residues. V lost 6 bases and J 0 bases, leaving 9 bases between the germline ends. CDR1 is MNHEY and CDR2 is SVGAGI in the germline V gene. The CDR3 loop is CASRTPGSYEQYF. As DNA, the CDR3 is TGTGCCAGCAGAACCCCGGGCTCCTACGAGCAGTACTTC.

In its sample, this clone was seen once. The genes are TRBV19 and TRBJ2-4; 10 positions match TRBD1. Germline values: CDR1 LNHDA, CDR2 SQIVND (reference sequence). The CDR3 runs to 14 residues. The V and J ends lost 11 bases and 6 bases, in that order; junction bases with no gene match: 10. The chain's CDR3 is CASGPGQGTNIQYF. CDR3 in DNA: TGTGCCTCCGGGCCGGGACAGGGGACAAACATTCAGTACTTC.

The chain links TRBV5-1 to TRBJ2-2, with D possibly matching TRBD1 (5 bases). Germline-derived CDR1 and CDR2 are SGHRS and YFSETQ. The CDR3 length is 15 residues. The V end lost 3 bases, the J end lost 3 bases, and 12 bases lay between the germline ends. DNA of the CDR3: TGCGCCAGCAGCTACACTACAGGAGACACCGGGGAGCTGTTTTTT. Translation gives CASSYTTGDTGELFF.

As DNA, the CDR3 is TGTGCCAGCAGTGACCCAGCGTCCATGGACAATGAGCAGTTCTTC. Its translation: CASSDPASMDNEQFF. This rearrangement joins TRBV6-4 to TRBJ2-1; D is uncertain. Trimming left V 2 bases short and J 5 bases short, with 13 bases between. Germline values: CDR1 MRHNA, CDR2 SNTAGT. The CDR3 consists of 15 residues.

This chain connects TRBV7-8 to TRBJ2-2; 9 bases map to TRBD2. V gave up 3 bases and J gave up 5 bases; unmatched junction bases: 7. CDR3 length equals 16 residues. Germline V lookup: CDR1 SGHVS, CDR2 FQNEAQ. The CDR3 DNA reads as TGTGCCAGCAGCTTCCCTAGACTAGCGGCTACCGGGGAGCTGTTTTTT. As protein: CASSFPRLAATGELFF. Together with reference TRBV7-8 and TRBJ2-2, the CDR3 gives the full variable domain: GAGVSQSPRYKVAKRGQDVALRCDPISGHVSLFWYQQALGQGPEFLTYFQNEAQLDKSGLPSDRFFAERPEGSVSTLKIQRTQQEDSAVYLCASSFPRLAATGELFFGEGSRLTVL.

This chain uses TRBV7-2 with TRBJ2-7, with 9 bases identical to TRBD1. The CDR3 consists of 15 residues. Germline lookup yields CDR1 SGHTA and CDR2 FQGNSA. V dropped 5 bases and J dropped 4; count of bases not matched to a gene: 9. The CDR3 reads CASSQTGTGTYEQYF. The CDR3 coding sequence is TGTGCCAGCAGCCAGACCGGGACAGGGACTTACGAGCAGTACTTC.

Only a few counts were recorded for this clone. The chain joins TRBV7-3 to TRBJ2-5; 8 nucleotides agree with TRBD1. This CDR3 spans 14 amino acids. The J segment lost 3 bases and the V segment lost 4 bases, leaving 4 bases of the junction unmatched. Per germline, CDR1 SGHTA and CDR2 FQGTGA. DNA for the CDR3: TGTGCCAGCAGCTCGCAGGGGGCTGAAGAGACCCAGTACTTC. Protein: CASSSQGAEETQYF.

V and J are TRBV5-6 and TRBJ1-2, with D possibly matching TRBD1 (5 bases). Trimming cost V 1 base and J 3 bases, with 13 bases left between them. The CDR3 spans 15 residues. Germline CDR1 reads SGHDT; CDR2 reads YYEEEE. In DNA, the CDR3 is TGTGCCAGCAGCTTGTTGGCGGGGGTCGACTATGGCTACACCTTC. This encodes CASSLLAGVDYGYTF.

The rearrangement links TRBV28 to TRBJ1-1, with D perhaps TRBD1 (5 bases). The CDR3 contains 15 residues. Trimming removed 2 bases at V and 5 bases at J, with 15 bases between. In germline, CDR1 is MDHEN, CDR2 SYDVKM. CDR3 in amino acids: CASSLTGDSRTEAFF. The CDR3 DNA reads TGTGCCAGCAGTTTAACGGGGGATTCTCGGACTGAAGCTTTCTTT.

CDR3 region: CASSQGKRPSYGYTF. The CDR3 nucleotides read TGCGCCAGCAGCCAAGGGAAGCGACCTAGCTATGGCTACACCTTC. The chain has TRBV4-3 and TRBJ1-2; D call uncertain. The CDR3 is 15 amino acids. The V end was cut by 1 base, the J end by 4 bases, with 13 bases between. Germline V CDR1 and CDR2: LGHNA, YSLEER.

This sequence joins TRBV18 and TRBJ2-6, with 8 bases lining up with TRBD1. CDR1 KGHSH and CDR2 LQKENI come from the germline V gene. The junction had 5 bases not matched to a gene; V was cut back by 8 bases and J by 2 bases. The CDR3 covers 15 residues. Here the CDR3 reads CASTLQGAGANVLTF. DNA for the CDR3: TGTGCCAGCACACTACAGGGGGCTGGGGCCAACGTCCTGACTTTC.

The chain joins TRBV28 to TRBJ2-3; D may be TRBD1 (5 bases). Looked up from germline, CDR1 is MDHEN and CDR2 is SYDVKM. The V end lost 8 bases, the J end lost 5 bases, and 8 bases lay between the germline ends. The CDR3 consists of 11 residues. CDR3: CASRQGDTQYF. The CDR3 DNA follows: TGTGCCAGCCGCCAGGGAGATACGCAGTATTTT.

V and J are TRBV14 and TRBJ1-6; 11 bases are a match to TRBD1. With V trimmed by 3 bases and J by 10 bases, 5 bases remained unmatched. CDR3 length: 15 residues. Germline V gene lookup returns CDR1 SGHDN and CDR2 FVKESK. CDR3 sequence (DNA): TGTGCCAGCAGCCACCGGGACAGGGGGGACTCACCCCTCCACTTT. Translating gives CASSHRDRGDSPLHF.